This is a list of T cell receptor beta chains from one sample in a study of cytomegalovirus exposure and HLA in healthy donors. The protocol was immunoSEQ multiplex PCR, while the TCRdb copy is restricted to in-frame clones and leaves out a portion. The data contain some 150,000 clones, about 85% of them singletons. The sequenced material came from PBMCs. These receptors came from a woman between 45 and 65 years old in good health and CMV-seropositive. The CDR3 runs from the conserved cysteine through the conserved F or W. The D gene is left open where the match is weak. Part of the rows lack a size; the others show once, few, many or a class for expanded clones.

NA few TRBJ2-6 TRBV7-2 CASSLGAGPGANVLTF
NA once TRBJ1-1 TRBV6-1 CASTRQNTEAFF
TRBD1 NA TRBJ2-1 TRBV6-1 CASSDRTGGAGFYNEQFF
NA once TRBJ1-1 TRBV7-2 CASSLATGPNTEAFF
TRBD1 NA TRBJ2-3 TRBV5-4 CASSTDRGADTQYF
NA once TRBJ2-7 TRBV30 CALGEAHLYYEQYF
NA NA TRBJ2-5 TRBV9 CASSVAGAAPGTQYF
NA NA TRBJ2-5 TRBV18 CASSPARQETQYF
TRBD1 NA TRBJ2-1 TRBV5-1 CASTARDRDYNEQFF
TRBD1 NA TRBJ2-7 TRBV5-1 CASSLDGTGGEQYF
TRBD1 NA TRBJ2-7 TRBV7-9 CASSLGQAFSYEQYF
NA NA TRBJ2-3 TRBV5-5 CASSLVPGTDTQYF
TRBD2 NA TRBJ2-3 TRBV2 CASAPPGLAGTDTQYF
TRBD1 few TRBJ1-1 TRBV2 CASSELVRGQTFF
TRBD1 NA TRBJ1-2 TRBV5-4 CASSLRGQPYGYTF
TRBD1 NA TRBJ1-2 TRBV5-1 CASSSPGGTTYGYTF
NA NA TRBJ2-5 TRBV9 CASSVVQHIQETQYF
NA NA TRBJ1-1 TRBV19 CASSRSQGDMNTEAFF
TRBD2 NA TRBJ2-1 TRBV4-2 CASSHSRTAGGRPYNEQFF
TRBD2 NA TRBJ2-3 TRBV7-2 CASRLAASTDTQYF
NA NA TRBJ1-1 TRBV7-9 CASSLVGMNTEAFF
TRBD2 NA TRBJ2-5 TRBV30 CATFGGGKVPQYF
NA NA TRBJ2-5 TRBV5-1 CASSFGPPGEETQYF
TRBD1 NA TRBJ1-4 TRBV19 CASSLGQINEKLFF
NA NA TRBJ1-5 TRBV7-6 CASSLNSFNQPQHF
NA NA TRBJ1-5 TRBV30 CAWSVTGPDQPQHF
TRBD2 few TRBJ2-1 TRBV7-3 CASSSKLAGGYNEQFF
TRBD1 NA TRBJ1-5 TRBV7-9 CASSSGTVGNQPQHF
TRBD2 NA TRBJ2-3 TRBV7-2 CASSLVASGGTDTQYF